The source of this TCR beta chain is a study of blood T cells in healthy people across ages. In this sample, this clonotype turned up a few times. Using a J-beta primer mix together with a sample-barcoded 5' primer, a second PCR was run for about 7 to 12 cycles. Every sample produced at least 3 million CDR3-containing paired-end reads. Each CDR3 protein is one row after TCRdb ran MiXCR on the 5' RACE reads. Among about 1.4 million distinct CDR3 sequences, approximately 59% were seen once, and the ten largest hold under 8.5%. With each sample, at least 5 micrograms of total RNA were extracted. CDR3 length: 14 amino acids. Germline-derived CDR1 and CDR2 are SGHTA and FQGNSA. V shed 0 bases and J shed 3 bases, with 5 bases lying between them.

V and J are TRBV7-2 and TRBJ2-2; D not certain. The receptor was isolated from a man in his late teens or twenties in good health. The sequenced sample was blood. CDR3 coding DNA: TGTGCCAGCAGCTTAGCGGGTTACACCGGGGAGCTGTTTTTT. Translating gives CASSLAGYTGELFF.